The 3 T cell receptor beta chains listed next were all sequenced from one sample in a study of shared clonotypes between healthy human individuals. The table came from immunoSEQ multiplex PCR; TCRdb's copy has only in-frame clones and leaves some out. The repertoire has 550,000 to 700,000 clones, about 80% of them found once; the top ten carry about 1.8%. The sample comprised memory CD4+ T cells sorted from blood. Subset reported: CD45RA-negative fraction. The origin of the receptors is a woman aged 25-40 years in good health.

This clone was seen only a few times. V gene TRBV14 combines with J gene TRBJ2-7, with D possibly being TRBD1 or TRBD2 (5 bases each). Germline V CDR1 and CDR2: SGHDN, FVKESK. The CDR3 sequence is 15 residues long. V lost 0 bases and J lost 7, with 16 bases in between. CDR3 loop: CASSQEPGRAKEQYF. In nucleotides, the CDR3 is TGTGCCAGCAGCCAAGAGCCGGGACGGGCGAAGGAGCAGTACTTC.

V gene TRBV6-4 combines with J gene TRBJ2-3; 10 bases map to TRBD1. The CDR3 length is 14 residues. Germline lookup yields CDR1 MRHNA and CDR2 SNTAGT. Germline trimming cut 2 bases from V and 5 bases from J; bases unmatched to any gene: 1. Here the CDR3 reads CASSDGQGGDTQYF. CDR3 in DNA: TGTGCCAGCAGTGACGGACAGGGGGGAGATACGCAGTATTTT.

Only a few counts were recorded for this clone. The junction differs from germline at one of its ends, possibly a read error. This rearrangement joins TRBV2 to TRBJ1-5; possibly TRBD1 for D (5 bases). This CDR3 has 15 residues. CDR1 and CDR2 (germline): SNHLY, FYNNEI. In nucleotides, the CDR3 is TGTGCCAGCAGCGAAGAAGGGCAGGGCCAATCGCCCCAGCATTTT. Encoded protein: CASSEEGQGQSPQHF.